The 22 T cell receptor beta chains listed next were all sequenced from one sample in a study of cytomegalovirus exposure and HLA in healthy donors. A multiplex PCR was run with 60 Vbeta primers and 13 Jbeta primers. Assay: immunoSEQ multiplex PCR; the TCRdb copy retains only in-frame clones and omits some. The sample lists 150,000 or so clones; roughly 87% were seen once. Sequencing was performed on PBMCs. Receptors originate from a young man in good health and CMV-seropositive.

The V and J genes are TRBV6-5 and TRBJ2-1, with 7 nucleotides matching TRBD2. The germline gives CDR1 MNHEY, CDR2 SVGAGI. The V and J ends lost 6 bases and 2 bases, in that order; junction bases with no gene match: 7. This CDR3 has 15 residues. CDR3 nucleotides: TGTGCCAGCAGGGCAACTAGCGTTACCTACAATGAGCAGTTCTTC. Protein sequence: CASRATSVTYNEQFF.

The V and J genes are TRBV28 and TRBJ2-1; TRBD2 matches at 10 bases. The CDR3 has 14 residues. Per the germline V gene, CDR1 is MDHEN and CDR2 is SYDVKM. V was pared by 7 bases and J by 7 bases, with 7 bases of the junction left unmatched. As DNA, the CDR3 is TGTGCCAGCAATAAAGCGGGGGGGGGTAATGAGCAGTTCTTC. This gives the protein CASNKAGGGNEQFF. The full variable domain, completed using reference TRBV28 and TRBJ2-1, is DVKVTQSSRYLVKRTGEKVFLECVQDMDHENMFWYRQDPGLGLRLIYFSYDVKMKEKGDIPEGYSVSREKKERFSLILESASTNQTSMYLCASNKAGGGNEQFFGPGTRLTVL.

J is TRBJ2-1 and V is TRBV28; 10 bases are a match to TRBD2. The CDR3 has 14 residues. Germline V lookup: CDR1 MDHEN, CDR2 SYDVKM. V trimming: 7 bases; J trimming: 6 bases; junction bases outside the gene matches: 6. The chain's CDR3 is CASTSGGEGNEQFF. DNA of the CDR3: TGTGCCAGCACCAGCGGGGGGGAGGGCAATGAGCAGTTCTTC. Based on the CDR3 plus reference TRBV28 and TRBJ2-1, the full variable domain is DVKVTQSSRYLVKRTGEKVFLECVQDMDHENMFWYRQDPGLGLRLIYFSYDVKMKEKGDIPEGYSVSREKKERFSLILESASTNQTSMYLCASTSGGEGNEQFFGPGTRLTVL.

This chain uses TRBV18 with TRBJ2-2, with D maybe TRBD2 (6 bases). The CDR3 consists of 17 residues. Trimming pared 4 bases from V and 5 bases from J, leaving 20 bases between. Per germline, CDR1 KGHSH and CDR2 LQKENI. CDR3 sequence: CASSLKLTGTGTGELFF. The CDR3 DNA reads TGTGCCAGCTCACTCAAACTAACCGGGACTGGGACCGGGGAGCTGTTTTTT.

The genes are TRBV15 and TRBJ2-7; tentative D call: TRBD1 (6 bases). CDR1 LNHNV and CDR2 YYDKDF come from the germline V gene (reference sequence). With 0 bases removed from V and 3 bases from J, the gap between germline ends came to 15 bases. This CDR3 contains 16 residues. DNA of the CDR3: TGTGCCACCAGCAGAGATCTATCCGGACAGAACTACGAGCAGTACTTC. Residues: CATSRDLSGQNYEQYF.

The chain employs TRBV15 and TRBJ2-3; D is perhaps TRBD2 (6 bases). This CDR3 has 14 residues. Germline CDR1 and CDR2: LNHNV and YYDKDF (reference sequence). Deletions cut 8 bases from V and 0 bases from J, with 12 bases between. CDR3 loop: CATVFSGSTDTQYF. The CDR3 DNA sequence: TGTGCCACCGTCTTTAGCGGAAGCACAGATACGCAGTATTTT.

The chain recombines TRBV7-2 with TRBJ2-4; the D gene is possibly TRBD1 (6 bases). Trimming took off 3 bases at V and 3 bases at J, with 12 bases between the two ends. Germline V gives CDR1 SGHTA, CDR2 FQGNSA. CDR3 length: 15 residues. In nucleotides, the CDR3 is TGTGCCAGCAGCTTGGGACAAACGGGCAAAAACATTCAGTACTTC. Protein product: CASSLGQTGKNIQYF.

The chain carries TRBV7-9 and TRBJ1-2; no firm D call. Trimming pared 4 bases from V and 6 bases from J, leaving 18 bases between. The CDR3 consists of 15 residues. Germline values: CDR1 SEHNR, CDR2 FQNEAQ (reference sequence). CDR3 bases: TGTGCCAGCAGCTCCTGGACTGACCTAGGAAATGGCTACACCTTC. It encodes CASSSWTDLGNGYTF.

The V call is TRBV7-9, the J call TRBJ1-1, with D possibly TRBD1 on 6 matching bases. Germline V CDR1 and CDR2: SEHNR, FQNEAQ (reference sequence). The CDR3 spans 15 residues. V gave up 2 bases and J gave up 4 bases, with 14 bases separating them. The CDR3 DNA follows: TGTGCCAGCAGCTTAACAGGGAGCGGGGCCACTGAAGCTTTCTTT. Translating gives CASSLTGSGATEAFF.

CDR3: CASGRGTGELFF. In DNA, the CDR3 is TGTGCCAGCGGCCGGGGGACCGGGGAGCTGTTTTTT. The chain has TRBV28 and TRBJ2-2; the D gene is possibly TRBD2 (6 bases). Germline CDR1 MDHEN, CDR2 SYDVKM. Trimming removed 8 bases at V and 5 bases at J, with 9 bases between. The CDR3 extends over 12 amino acids.

The CDR3 loop reads CSVLPRGQSYEQYF. CDR3 sequence (DNA): TGCAGCGTTCTGCCCAGGGGGCAATCCTACGAGCAGTACTTC. The chain employs TRBV29-1 and TRBJ2-7, with 8 bases fitting TRBD1. Germline-derived CDR1 and CDR2 are SQVTM and ANQGSEA. There are 14 residues in the CDR3. Trimming cost V 5 bases and J 1 base; bases outside gene matches: 7.

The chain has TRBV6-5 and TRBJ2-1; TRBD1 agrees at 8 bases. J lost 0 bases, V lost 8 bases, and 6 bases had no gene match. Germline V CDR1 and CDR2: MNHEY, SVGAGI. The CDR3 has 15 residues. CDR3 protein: CASGTGGNSYNEQFF. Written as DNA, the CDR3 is TGTGCCAGCGGGACAGGCGGAAACTCCTACAATGAGCAGTTCTTC.

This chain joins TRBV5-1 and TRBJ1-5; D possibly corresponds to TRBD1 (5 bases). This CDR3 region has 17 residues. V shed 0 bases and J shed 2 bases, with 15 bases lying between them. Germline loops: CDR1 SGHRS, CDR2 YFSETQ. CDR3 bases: TGCGCCAGCAGCTTGGCCTCAGGGAAGAAGGGCAATCAGCCCCAGCATTTT. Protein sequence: CASSLASGKKGNQPQHF.

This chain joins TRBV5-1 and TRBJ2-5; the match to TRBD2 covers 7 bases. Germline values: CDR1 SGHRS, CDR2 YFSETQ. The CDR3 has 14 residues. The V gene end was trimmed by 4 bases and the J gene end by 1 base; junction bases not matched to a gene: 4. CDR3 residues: CASSRSGIQETQYF. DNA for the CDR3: TGCGCCAGCAGCCGGAGCGGGATCCAAGAGACCCAGTACTTC. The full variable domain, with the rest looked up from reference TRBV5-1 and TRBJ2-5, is KAGVTQTPRYLIKTRGQQVTLSCSPISGHRSVSWYQQTPGQGLQFLFEYFSETQRNKGNFPGRFSGRQFSNSRSEMNVSTLELGDSALYLCASSRSGIQETQYFGPGTRLLVL.

The CDR3 DNA follows: TGTGCCAGTAGTATTAGGGGACTAGCGGGACTTATTGCGTTCGGCAATGAGCAGTTCTTC. It encodes CASSIRGLAGLIAFGNEQFF. The V call is TRBV19, the J call TRBJ2-1; 13 bases fit TRBD2. Germline V gene data show CDR1 as LNHDA and CDR2 as SQIVND (reference sequence). CDR3 length: 20 residues. The J segment lost 6 bases and the V segment lost 3 bases, leaving 17 bases of the junction unmatched.

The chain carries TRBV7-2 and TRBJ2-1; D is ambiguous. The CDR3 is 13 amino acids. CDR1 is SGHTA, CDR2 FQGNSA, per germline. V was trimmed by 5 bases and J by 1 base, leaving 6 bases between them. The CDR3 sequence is CASSPGSYNEQFF. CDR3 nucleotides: TGTGCCAGCAGCCCAGGATCCTACAATGAGCAGTTCTTC.

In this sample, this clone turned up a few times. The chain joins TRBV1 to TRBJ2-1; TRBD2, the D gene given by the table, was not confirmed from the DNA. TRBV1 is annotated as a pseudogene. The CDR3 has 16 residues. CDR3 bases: TGCACCAGCAGCCAAGGGGAGGACATGCCCATCGGTGAGCAGTTCTTC. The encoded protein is CTSSQGEDMPIGEQFF.

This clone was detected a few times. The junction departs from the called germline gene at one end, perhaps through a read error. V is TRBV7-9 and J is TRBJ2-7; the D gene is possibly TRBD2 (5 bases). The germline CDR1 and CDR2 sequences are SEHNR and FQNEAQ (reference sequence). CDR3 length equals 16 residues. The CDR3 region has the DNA TGTTCCAGCAGCCAACCCCGGGGTCGAAGCTCCTACGAGCAGTACTTC. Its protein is CSSSQPRGRSSYEQYF.

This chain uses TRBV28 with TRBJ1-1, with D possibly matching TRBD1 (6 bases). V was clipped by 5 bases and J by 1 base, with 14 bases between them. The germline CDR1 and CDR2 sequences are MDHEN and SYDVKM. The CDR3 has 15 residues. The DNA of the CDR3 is TGTGCCAGCAGTCCACAGGGCGTGGGGAACACTGAAGCTTTCTTT. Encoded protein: CASSPQGVGNTEAFF.

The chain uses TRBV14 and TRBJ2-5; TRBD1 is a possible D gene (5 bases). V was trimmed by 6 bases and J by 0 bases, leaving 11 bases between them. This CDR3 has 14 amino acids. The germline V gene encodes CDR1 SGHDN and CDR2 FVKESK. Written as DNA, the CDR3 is TGTGCCAGCAGTCGAAAGGGGTACCAAGAGACCCAGTACTTC. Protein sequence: CASSRKGYQETQYF.

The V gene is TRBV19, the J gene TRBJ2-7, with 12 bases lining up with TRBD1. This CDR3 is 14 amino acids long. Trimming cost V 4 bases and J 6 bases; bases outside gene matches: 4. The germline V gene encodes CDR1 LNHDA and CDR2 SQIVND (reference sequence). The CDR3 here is CASSTGQGAGEQYF. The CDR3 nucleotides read TGTGCCAGTAGTACGGGACAGGGGGCGGGCGAGCAGTACTTC.

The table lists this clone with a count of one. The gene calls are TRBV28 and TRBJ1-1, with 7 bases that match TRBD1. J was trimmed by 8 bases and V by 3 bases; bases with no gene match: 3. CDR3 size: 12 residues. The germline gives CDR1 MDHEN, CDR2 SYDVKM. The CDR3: CASSFSDREAFF. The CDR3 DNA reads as TGTGCCAGCAGTTTCTCGGACAGGGAAGCTTTCTTT.